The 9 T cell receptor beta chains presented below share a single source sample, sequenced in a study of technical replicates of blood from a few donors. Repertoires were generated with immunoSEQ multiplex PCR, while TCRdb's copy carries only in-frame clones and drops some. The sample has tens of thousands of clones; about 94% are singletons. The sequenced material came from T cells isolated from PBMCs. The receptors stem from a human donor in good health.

The CDR3 DNA reads TGCGCCAGCAGCCAAGACGGGGATACGCAGTATTTT. Its translation is CASSQDGDTQYF. This chain connects TRBV4-1 to TRBJ2-3; D gene unclear. CDR3 length: 12 amino acids. The germline CDR1 and CDR2 sequences are MGHRA and YSYEKL. V lost 0 bases and J 6 bases, leaving 4 bases between the germline ends.

The CDR3 sequence is CSVGPRLNTEAFF. As DNA, the CDR3 is TGCAGCGTGGGGCCGCGGTTGAACACTGAAGCTTTCTTT. The rearrangement joins TRBV29-1 to TRBJ1-1; perhaps TRBD1 as D (5 bases). The CDR3 has 13 residues. V shed 6 bases and J shed 0 bases, with 11 bases lying between them. CDR1 is SQVTM and CDR2 is ANQGSEA in the germline V gene.

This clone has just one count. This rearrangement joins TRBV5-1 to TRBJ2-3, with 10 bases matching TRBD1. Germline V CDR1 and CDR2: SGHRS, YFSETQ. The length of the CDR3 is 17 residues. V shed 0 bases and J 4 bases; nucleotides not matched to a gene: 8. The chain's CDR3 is CASSLAVGTGEADTQYF. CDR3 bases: TGCGCCAGCAGCTTGGCCGTGGGGACAGGGGAGGCAGATACGCAGTATTTT.

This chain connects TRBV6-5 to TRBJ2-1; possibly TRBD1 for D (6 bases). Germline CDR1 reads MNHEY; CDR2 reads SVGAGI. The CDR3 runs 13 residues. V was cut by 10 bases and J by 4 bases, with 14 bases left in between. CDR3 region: CATYGTPYNEQFF. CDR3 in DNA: TGTGCCACCTACGGGACACCATACAATGAGCAGTTCTTC.

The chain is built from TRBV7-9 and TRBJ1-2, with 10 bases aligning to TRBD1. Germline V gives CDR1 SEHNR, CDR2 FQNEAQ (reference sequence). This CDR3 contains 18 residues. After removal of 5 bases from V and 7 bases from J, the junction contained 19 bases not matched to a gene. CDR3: CASSRPGTGDAEDFGYTF. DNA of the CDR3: TGTGCCAGCAGCCGTCCCGGGACAGGGGACGCAGAAGATTTTGGCTACACCTTC.

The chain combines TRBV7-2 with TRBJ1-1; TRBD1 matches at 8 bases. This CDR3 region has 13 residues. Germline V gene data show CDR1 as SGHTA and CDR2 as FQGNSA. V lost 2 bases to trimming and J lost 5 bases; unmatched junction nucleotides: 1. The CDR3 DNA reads TGTGCCAGCAGCTTAACAGGGGGGACTGAAGCTTTCTTT. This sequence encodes CASSLTGGTEAFF.

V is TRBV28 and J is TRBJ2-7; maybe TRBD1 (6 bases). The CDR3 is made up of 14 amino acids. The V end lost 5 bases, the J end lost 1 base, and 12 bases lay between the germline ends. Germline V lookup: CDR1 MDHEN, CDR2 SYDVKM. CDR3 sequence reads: CASSVPGQSYEQYF. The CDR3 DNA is TGTGCCAGCAGTGTACCAGGACAGTCCTACGAGCAGTACTTC.

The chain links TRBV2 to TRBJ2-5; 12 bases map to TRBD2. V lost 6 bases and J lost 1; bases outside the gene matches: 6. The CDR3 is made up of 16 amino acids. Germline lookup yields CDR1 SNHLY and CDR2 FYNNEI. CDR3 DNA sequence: TGTGCCAGCAGGAAAGAGACTAGCGGGGGCCAAGAGACCCAGTACTTC. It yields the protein CASRKETSGGQETQYF.

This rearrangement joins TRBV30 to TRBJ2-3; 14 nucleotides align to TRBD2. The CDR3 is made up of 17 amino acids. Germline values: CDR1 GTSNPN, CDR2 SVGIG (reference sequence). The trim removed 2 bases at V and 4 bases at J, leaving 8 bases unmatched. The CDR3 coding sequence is TGTGCCTGGAGTCACCGAGGACTAGCGGGGGGATCAGATACGCAGTATTTT. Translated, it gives CAWSHRGLAGGSDTQYF.